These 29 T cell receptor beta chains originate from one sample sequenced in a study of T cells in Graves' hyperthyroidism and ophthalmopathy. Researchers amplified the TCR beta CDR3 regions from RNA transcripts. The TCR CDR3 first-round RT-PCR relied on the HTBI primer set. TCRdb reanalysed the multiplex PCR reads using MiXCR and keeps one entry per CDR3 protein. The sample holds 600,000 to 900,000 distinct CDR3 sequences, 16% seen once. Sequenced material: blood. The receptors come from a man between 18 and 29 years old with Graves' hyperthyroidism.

In DNA, the CDR3 is TGTGCCAGCAGTTTGCAGAGTTTTTGGGGGATCCGCACAGATACGCAGTATTTT. Encoded protein: CASSLQSFWGIRTDTQYF. The rearrangement uses TRBV12-3 or TRBV12-4 and TRBJ2-3; the D call may be TRBD1 or TRBD2 (5 bases each). The CDR3 is 18 amino acids. The V end lost 3 bases, the J end lost 1 base, and 20 bases lay between the germline ends.

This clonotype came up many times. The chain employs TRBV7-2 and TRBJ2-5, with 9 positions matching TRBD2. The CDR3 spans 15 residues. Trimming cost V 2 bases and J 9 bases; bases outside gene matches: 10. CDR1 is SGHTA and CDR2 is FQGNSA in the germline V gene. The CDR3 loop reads CASSLTGAGGRAQYF. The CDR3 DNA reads TGTGCCAGCAGCTTAACGGGAGCGGGCGGGAGGGCCCAGTACTTC.

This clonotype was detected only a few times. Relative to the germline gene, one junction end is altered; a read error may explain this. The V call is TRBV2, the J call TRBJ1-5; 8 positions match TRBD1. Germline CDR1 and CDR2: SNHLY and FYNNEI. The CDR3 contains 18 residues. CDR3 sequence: CASREGTGEKGYRQPQHF. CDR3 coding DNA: TGTGCCAGCAGGGAAGGGACAGGAGAGAAGGGGTATAGGCAGCCCCAGCATTTT.

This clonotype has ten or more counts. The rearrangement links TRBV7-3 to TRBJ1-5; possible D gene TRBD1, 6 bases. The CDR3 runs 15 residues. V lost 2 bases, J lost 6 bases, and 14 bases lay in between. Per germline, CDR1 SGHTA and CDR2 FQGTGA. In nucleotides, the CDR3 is TGTGCCAGCAGCTTAGAAACAGGGTCACGTCAGCCCCAGCATTTT. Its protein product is CASSLETGSRQPQHF.

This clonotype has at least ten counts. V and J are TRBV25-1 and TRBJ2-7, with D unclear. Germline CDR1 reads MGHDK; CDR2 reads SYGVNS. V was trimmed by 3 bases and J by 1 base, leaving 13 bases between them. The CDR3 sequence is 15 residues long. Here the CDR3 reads CASSDLGQGSYEQYF. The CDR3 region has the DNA TGTGCCAGCAGTGATCTAGGCCAAGGGTCCTACGAGCAGTACTTC.

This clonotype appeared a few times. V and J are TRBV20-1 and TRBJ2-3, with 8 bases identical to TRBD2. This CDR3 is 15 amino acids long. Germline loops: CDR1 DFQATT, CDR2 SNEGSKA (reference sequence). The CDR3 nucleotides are TGCAGCGCCCGCGGCGGGAGGAGGGGCACAGATACGCAGTATTTT. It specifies CSARGGRRGTDTQYF.

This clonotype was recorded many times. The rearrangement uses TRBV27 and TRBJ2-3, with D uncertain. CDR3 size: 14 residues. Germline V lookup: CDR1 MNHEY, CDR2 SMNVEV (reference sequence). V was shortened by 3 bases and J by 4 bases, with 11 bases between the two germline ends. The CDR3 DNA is TGTGCCAGCAGTTTGATGGTAGAGGCAGATACGCAGTATTTT. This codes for CASSLMVEADTQYF.

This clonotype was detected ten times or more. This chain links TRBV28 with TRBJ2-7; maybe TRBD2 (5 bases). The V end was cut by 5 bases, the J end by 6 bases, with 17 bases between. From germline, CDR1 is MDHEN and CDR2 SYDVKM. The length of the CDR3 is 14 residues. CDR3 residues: CASSIGILGGEQYF. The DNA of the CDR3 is TGTGCCAGCAGTATCGGGATTCTGGGCGGCGAGCAGTACTTC.

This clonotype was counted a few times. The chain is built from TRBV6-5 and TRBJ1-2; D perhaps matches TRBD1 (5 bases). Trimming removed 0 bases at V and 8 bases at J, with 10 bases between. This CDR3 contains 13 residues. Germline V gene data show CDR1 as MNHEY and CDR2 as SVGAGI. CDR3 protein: CASSYSGTFGYTF. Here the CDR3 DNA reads TGTGCCAGCAGTTACTCGGGGACCTTCGGCTACACCTTC.

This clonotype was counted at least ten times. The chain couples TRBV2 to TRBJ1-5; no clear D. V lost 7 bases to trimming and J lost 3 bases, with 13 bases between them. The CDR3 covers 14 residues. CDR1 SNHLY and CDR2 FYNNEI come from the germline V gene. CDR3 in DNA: TGTGCCAGCAATGAGGGATGGGCCAATCAGCCCCAGCATTTT. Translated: CASNEGWANQPQHF.

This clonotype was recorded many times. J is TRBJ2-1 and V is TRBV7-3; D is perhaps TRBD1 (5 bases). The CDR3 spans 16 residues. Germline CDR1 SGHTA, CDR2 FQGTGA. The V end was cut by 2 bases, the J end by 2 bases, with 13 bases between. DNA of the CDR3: TGTGCCAGCAGCTTAGGGGCTAGTAGCCCCTACAATGAGCAGTTCTTC. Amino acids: CASSLGASSPYNEQFF.

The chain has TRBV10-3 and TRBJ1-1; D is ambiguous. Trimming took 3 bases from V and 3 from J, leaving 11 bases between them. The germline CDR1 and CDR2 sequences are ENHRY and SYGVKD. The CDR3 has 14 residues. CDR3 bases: TGTGCCATCAGTGACGGACGAGGGTACACTGAAGCTTTCTTT. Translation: CAISDGRGYTEAFF.

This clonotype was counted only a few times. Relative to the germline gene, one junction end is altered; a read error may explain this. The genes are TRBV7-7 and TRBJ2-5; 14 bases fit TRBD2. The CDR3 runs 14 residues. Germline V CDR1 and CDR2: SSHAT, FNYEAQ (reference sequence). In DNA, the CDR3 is TGTGCTAGCAGCTCGGGGACTAGCGGGGGGACCCAGTACTTC. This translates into CASSSGTSGGTQYF.

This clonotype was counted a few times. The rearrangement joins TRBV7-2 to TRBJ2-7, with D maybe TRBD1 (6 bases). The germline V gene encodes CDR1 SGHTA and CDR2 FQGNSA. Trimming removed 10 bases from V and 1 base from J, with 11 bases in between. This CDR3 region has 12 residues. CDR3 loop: CATKDSSYEQYF. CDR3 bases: TGTGCCACTAAGGACAGTTCCTACGAGCAGTACTTC.

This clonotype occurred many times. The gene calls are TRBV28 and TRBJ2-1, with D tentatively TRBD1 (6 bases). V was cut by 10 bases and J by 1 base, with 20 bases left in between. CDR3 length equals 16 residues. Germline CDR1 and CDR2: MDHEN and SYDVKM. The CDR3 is CATRDTRIGSYNEQFF. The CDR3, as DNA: TGTGCCACCCGGGACACCCGAATAGGTTCCTACAATGAGCAGTTCTTC.

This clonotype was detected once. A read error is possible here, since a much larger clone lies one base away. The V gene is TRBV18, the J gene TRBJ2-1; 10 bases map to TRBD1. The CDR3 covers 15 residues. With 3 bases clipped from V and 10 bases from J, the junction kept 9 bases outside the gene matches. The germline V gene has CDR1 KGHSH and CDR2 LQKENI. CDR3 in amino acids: CASSPWDRGLDEQFF. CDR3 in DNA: TGTGCCAGCTCACCTTGGGACAGGGGATTGGACGAGCAGTTCTTC.

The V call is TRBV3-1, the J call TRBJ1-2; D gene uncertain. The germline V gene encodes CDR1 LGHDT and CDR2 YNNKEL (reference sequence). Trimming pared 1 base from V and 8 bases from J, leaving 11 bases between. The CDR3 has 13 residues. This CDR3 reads CASSQVRSSGYTF. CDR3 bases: TGTGCCAGCAGCCAAGTACGGAGCTCCGGCTACACCTTC. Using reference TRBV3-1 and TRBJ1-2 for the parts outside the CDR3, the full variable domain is DTAVSQTPKYLVTQMGNDKSIKCEQNLGHDTMYWYKQDSKKFLKIMFSYNNKELIINETVPNRFSPKSPDKAHLNLHINSLELGDSAVYFCASSQVRSSGYTFGSGTRLTVV.

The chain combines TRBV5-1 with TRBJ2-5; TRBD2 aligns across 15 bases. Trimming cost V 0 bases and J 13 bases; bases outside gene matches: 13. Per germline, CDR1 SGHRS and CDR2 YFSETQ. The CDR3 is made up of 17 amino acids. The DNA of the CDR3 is TGCGCCAGCAGCTTGGCCGGAGATGGACTAGCGGGAGGGCCTTGGTACTTC. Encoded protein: CASSLAGDGLAGGPWYF. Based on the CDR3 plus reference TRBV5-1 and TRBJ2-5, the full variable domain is KAGVTQTPRYLIKTRGQQVTLSCSPISGHRSVSWYQQTPGQGLQFLFEYFSETQRNKGNFPGRFSGRQFSNSRSEMNVSTLELGDSALYLCASSLAGDGLAGGPWYFGPGTRLLVL.

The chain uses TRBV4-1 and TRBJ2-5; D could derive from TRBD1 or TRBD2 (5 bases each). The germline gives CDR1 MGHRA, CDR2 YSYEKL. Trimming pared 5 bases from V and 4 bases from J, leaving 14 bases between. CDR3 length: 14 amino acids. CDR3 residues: CASSAPGGAETQYF. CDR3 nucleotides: TGCGCCAGCAGCGCCCCTGGGGGTGCAGAGACCCAGTACTTC.

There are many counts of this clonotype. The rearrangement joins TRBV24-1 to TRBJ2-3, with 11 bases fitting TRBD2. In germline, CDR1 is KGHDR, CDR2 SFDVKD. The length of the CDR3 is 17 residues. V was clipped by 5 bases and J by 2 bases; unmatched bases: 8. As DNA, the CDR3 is TGTGCCACCAGTGTCCCCGGACTAGCGGGCGACACAGATACGCAGTATTTT. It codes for CATSVPGLAGDTDTQYF.

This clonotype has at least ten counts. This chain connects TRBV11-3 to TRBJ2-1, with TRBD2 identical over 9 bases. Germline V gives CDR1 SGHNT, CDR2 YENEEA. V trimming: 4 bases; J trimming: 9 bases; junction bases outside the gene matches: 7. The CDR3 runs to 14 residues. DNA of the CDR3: TGTGCCAGCAGCTCGCCGGGACTAGCAAGTGAGCAGTTCTTC. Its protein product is CASSSPGLASEQFF.

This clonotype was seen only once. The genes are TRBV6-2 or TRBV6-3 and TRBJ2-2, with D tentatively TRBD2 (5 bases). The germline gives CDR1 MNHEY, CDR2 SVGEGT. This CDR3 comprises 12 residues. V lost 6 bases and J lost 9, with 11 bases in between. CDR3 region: CASSVDFRELFF. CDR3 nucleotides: TGTGCCAGCAGCGTGGACTTCAGGGAGCTGTTTTTT.

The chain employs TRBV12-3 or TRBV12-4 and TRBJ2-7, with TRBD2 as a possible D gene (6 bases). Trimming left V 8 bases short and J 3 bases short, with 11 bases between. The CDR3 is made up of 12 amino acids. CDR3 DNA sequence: TGTGCCAGCCGCAGCGGGTACTACGAGCAGTACTTC. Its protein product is CASRSGYYEQYF.

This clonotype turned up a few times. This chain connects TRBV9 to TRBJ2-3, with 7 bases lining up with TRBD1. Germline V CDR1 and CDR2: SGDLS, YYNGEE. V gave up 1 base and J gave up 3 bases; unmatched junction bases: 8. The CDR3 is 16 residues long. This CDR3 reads CASSVSTGLGTDTQYF. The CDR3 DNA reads TGTGCCAGCAGCGTATCGACAGGGTTAGGTACAGATACGCAGTATTTT.

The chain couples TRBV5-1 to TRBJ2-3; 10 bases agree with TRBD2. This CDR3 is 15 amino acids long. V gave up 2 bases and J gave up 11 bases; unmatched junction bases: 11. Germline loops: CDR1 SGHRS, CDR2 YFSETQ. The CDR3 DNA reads TGCGCCAGCAGCTTACTAGCGGGATCCACCCATGGGCAGTATTTT. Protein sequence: CASSLLAGSTHGQYF.

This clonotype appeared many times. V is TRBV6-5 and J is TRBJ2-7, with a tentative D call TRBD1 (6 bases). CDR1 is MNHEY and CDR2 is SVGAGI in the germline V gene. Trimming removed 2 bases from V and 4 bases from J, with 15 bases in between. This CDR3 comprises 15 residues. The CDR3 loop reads CASSYAQGVQYEQYF. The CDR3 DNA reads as TGTGCCAGCAGTTACGCACAGGGAGTTCAGTACGAGCAGTACTTC.

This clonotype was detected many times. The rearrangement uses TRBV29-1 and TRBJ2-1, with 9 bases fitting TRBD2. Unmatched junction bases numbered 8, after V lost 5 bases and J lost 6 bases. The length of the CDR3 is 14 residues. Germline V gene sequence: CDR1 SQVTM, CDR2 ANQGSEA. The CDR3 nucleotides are TGCAGCGTTCCGGGGACTAGCCTCAGCAATGAGCAGTTCTTC. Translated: CSVPGTSLSNEQFF.

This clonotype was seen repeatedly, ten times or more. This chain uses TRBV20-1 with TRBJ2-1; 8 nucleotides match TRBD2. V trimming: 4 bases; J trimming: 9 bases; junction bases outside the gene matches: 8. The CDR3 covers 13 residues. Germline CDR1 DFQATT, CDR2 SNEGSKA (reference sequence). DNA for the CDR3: TGCAGTGCTACCAGCGGGAGATTAGGTGAGCAGTTCTTC. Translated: CSATSGRLGEQFF.

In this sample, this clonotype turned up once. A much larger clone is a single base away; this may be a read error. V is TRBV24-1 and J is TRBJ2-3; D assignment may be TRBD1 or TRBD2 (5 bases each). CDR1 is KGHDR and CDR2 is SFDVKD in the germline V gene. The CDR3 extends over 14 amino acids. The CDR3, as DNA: TGTACCACCAGTGGCCCAGGGAGTACAGATACGCAGTATTTT. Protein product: CTTSGPGSTDTQYF.